The 24 T cell receptor beta chains below come from one sample, sequenced in a study of blood T cell repertoires in COVID-19 (dated by TCRdb to the early 2020s). Library generation was performed with the immunoSEQ multiplex PCR assay. The clones in this table, taken by TCRdb from immuneACCESS, are in-frame only. Not every clone is retained; where verified, under half of the shortfall comes from an unresolved V gene, and the cause of the rest is unknown. For this sample the table gives over 100,000 clones, of which roughly 88% were detected only once. The ten largest make up 9% to 12% of the sample. Material for sequencing was peripheral blood. The receptors shown here come from a man in his fifties or sixties with acute or convalescent COVID-19.

The rearrangement joins TRBV4-2 to TRBJ1-6; 7 bases agree with TRBD1. Trimming at V came to 4 bases and at J to 9 bases, leaving 6 bases not matched to a gene. The CDR3 runs to 14 residues. Germline lookup yields CDR1 LGHNA and CDR2 YNFKEQ. This chain's CDR3 is CASSPRDSSSPLHF. The CDR3 coding sequence is TGTGCCAGCAGCCCCCGGGACAGTAGTTCACCCCTCCACTTT.

The CDR3: CASRGQGNEKLFF. The CDR3 nucleotides are TGTGCCAGCAGAGGACAGGGGAATGAAAAACTGTTTTTT. The rearrangement joins TRBV11-2 to TRBJ1-4, with 9 bases fitting TRBD1. Germline-derived CDR1 and CDR2 are SGHAT and FQNNGV. The J segment lost 5 bases and the V segment lost 6 bases, leaving 1 base of the junction unmatched. The CDR3 runs to 13 residues.

V gene TRBV11-2 combines with J gene TRBJ1-1; a possible D gene is TRBD1 (5 bases). V was shortened by 3 bases and J by 0 bases, with 11 bases between the two germline ends. Germline CDR1 reads SGHAT; CDR2 reads FQNNGV. The CDR3 extends over 15 amino acids. CDR3: CASSFSGSLNTEAFF. The CDR3 coding sequence is TGTGCCAGCAGCTTTTCAGGGTCCCTGAACACTGAAGCTTTCTTT.

The rearrangement joins TRBV3-1 (or the pseudogene TRBV3-2) to TRBJ1-1, with a possible D match to TRBD1 (6 bases). The CDR3 is 13 residues long. Germline CDR1 LGHDT, CDR2 YNNKEL (reference sequence). V was clipped by 8 bases and J by 1 base, with 11 bases between them. CDR3 loop: CASRWTENTEAFF. CDR3 DNA: TGTGCCAGCCGATGGACAGAGAACACTGAAGCTTTCTTT.

This sequence joins TRBV2 and TRBJ2-3; D remains ambiguous. Trimming took 5 bases from V and 4 from J, leaving 13 bases between them. The CDR3 loop spans 14 amino acids. Germline CDR1 reads SNHLY; CDR2 reads FYNNEI. The CDR3 protein is CASSPLTRSDTQYF. Here the CDR3 DNA reads TGTGCCAGCAGTCCTTTAACACGATCAGATACGCAGTATTTT.

V usage is TRBV3-1 (or the pseudogene TRBV3-2) and J usage is TRBJ1-2; D uncertain. The CDR3 is 12 amino acids. V lost 4 bases, J lost 8 bases, and 11 bases lay in between. Germline CDR1 LGHDT, CDR2 YNNKEL (reference sequence). The CDR3 nucleotides read TGTGCCAGCAGCCTACATTTTGGCGGCTACACCTTC. It codes for CASSLHFGGYTF.

This chain uses TRBV19 with TRBJ2-7; D is perhaps TRBD2 (6 bases). The V end lost 3 bases, the J end lost 2 bases, and 11 bases lay between the germline ends. The CDR3 spans 14 residues. CDR1 is LNHDA, CDR2 SQIVND, per germline (reference sequence). The CDR3 sequence: CASSIGGATYEQYF. The CDR3, as DNA: TGTGCCAGTAGTATTGGAGGGGCCACCTACGAGCAGTACTTC.

The rearrangement uses TRBV6-2 or TRBV6-3 and TRBJ2-5, with D possibly TRBD2 on 6 matching bases. The CDR3 runs to 14 residues. With 3 bases removed from V and 2 bases from J, the gap between germline ends came to 10 bases. Germline assignment: CDR1 MNHEY and CDR2 SVGEGT. CDR3 loop: CASSYAAGQETQYF. CDR3 DNA: TGTGCCAGCAGTTATGCTGCGGGACAAGAGACCCAGTACTTC.

V usage is TRBV19 and J usage is TRBJ2-1, with a possible D match to TRBD2 (7 bases). Looked up from germline, CDR1 is LNHDA and CDR2 is SQIVND (reference sequence). This CDR3 has 16 amino acids. The germline V and J ends were trimmed by 1 base and 1 base, with 11 bases remaining between them. The CDR3 nucleotides read TGTGCCAGTAGTATAGGAGGGAGGGGGTCCTACAATGAGCAGTTCTTC. Protein: CASSIGGRGSYNEQFF.

The chain has TRBV5-4 and TRBJ1-4; D is undetermined. CDR1 and CDR2 (germline): SGHNT, YYREEE (reference sequence). The CDR3 runs to 14 residues. Trimming cost V 1 base and J 7 bases, with 11 bases left between them. The DNA for the CDR3 is TGTGCCAGCAGCTTGAGGGCAGAGGGTGAAAAACTGTTTTTT. Translating it yields CASSLRAEGEKLFF.

V usage is TRBV28 and J usage is TRBJ1-2, with a weak D call TRBD1 (6 bases). The CDR3 is 15 residues long. Germline CDR1 MDHEN, CDR2 SYDVKM. V was shortened by 4 bases and J by 4 bases, with 16 bases between the two germline ends. The CDR3 protein is CASSSLRGRLYGYTF. DNA of the CDR3: TGTGCCAGCAGTTCGTTGCGGGGGCGCCTCTATGGCTACACCTTC.

This sequence joins TRBV5-5 and TRBJ1-3; TRBD1 might be the D (5 bases). CDR1 is SGHKS and CDR2 is YYEKEE in the germline V gene (reference sequence). V was pared by 4 bases and J by 0 bases, with 8 bases between. The CDR3 loop spans 14 amino acids. CDR3 loop: CASSRGVSGNTIYF. The DNA of the CDR3 is TGTGCCAGCAGCCGGGGGGTCTCTGGAAACACCATATATTTT.

The chain couples TRBV5-6 to TRBJ2-4, with D unresolved. Germline V gene data show CDR1 as SGHDT and CDR2 as YYEEEE. Trimming cost V 5 bases and J 0 bases, with 12 bases left between them. The CDR3 totals 15 residues. The CDR3 is CASRTMSLAKNIQYF. CDR3 coding DNA: TGTGCCAGCAGGACAATGAGCCTAGCCAAAAACATTCAGTACTTC. The variable domain in full, with the rest retrieved from reference TRBV5-6 and TRBJ2-4, is DAGVTQSPTHLIKTRGQQVTLRCSPKSGHDTVSWYQQALGQGPQFIFQYYEEEERQRGNFPDRFSGHQFPNYSSELNVNALLLGDSALYLCASRTMSLAKNIQYFGAGTRLSVL.

The chain combines TRBV19 with TRBJ2-1; D gene unclear. Trimming stripped 2 bases from V and 0 bases from J, with 11 bases between. The CDR3 covers 16 residues. Germline CDR1 LNHDA, CDR2 SQIVND (reference sequence). The CDR3 coding sequence is TGTGCCAGTAGTATAAATCACCTGAGCTCCTACAATGAGCAGTTCTTC. It is translated as CASSINHLSSYNEQFF.

This clone was seen a handful of times. The chain uses TRBV6-4 and TRBJ2-6; D unresolved. The CDR3 consists of 17 residues. V was clipped by 3 bases and J by 2 bases, with 14 bases between them. The germline CDR1 and CDR2 sequences are MRHNA and SNTAGT. This chain's CDR3 is CASSEQLLSTGANVLTF. The CDR3 DNA reads as TGTGCCAGCAGTGAACAGCTCCTCTCCACTGGGGCCAACGTCCTGACTTTC.

This chain connects TRBV27 to TRBJ1-2; 8 bases line up with TRBD1. The CDR3 runs to 14 residues. Germline V CDR1 and CDR2: MNHEY, SMNVEV (reference sequence). V shed 5 bases and J 8 bases; nucleotides not matched to a gene: 10. The CDR3 protein is CASSPSDRARGYTF. The CDR3 nucleotides are TGTGCCAGCAGTCCATCGGACAGGGCGAGGGGCTACACCTTC.

The J gene is TRBJ2-3, the V gene TRBV2, with TRBD1 as a possible D gene (5 bases). The CDR3 consists of 15 residues. Germline values: CDR1 SNHLY, CDR2 FYNNEI. V lost 4 bases and J 2 bases, leaving 13 bases between the germline ends. DNA for the CDR3: TGTGCCAGCAGTGTAGAAAGACAGAACACAGATACGCAGTATTTT. Residues: CASSVERQNTDTQYF.

The genes are TRBV19 and TRBJ1-5; D not resolved. Germline V gene data show CDR1 as LNHDA and CDR2 as SQIVND (reference sequence). CDR3 length: 14 amino acids. V gave up 7 bases and J gave up 4 bases, with 14 bases separating them. The CDR3 loop is CASKPRTENQPQHF. The CDR3 nucleotides are TGTGCCAGTAAACCCCGAACCGAGAATCAGCCCCAGCATTTT.

CDR3 amino acids: CASRRLAGARYQETQYF. CDR3 coding DNA: TGTGCCAGCAGACGACTAGCGGGGGCGCGGTACCAAGAGACCCAGTACTTC. V and J are TRBV6-6 and TRBJ2-5, with 12 bases that match TRBD2. V lost 6 bases to trimming and J lost 0 bases; unmatched junction nucleotides: 8. The CDR3 is 17 residues long. Germline V gives CDR1 MNHNY, CDR2 SVGAGI (reference sequence).

This clone was recorded only once. CDR3 loop: CASRRGRVNTEAFF. The CDR3 DNA reads TGTGCCAGCAGGCGGGGCAGAGTGAACACTGAAGCTTTCTTT. The chain links TRBV11-2 to TRBJ1-1; D possibly corresponds to TRBD1 (5 bases). The CDR3 has 14 amino acids. CDR1 SGHAT and CDR2 FQNNGV come from the germline V gene. V was clipped by 6 bases and J by 0 bases, with 11 bases between them.

The chain has TRBV27 and TRBJ1-1; a possible D gene is TRBD1 (5 bases). V was shortened by 9 bases and J by 3 bases, with 17 bases between the two germline ends. There are 14 residues in the CDR3. Germline V CDR1 and CDR2: MNHEY, SMNVEV (reference sequence). CDR3 DNA: TGTGCCAGACCGTTTCAGGGTGGGGACACTGAAGCTTTCTTT. Translation gives CARPFQGGDTEAFF.

This clone was counted a few times. The rearrangement links TRBV2 to TRBJ1-5; TRBD1 might be the D (5 bases). V was shortened by 5 bases and J by 1 base, with 9 bases between the two germline ends. This CDR3 has 14 amino acids. CDR1 and CDR2 from the germline V gene are SNHLY and FYNNEI. CDR3 region: CASSMSGSNQPQHF. CDR3 sequence (DNA): TGTGCCAGCAGTATGTCAGGGAGCAATCAGCCCCAGCATTTT.

This clone was detected only once. The chain employs TRBV4-1 and TRBJ2-7; 7 nucleotides agree with TRBD1. CDR3 length: 16 amino acids. V was pared by 0 bases and J by 3 bases, with 8 bases of the junction left unmatched. CDR1 MGHRA and CDR2 YSYEKL come from the germline V gene. The CDR3 sequence is CASSQESGQAFYEQYF. Written as DNA, the CDR3 is TGCGCCAGCAGCCAAGAATCCGGACAGGCGTTCTACGAGCAGTACTTC.

The V and J genes are TRBV5-1 and TRBJ2-1; 7 bases agree with TRBD1. The V and J ends lost 2 bases and 6 bases, in that order; junction bases with no gene match: 5. The CDR3 is made up of 14 amino acids. The V gene's germline CDR1 is SGHRS and CDR2 YFSETQ. The CDR3 bases are TGCGCCAGCAGCTTAGAGGGGGCCCGCAATGAGCAGTTCTTC. Translation: CASSLEGARNEQFF.